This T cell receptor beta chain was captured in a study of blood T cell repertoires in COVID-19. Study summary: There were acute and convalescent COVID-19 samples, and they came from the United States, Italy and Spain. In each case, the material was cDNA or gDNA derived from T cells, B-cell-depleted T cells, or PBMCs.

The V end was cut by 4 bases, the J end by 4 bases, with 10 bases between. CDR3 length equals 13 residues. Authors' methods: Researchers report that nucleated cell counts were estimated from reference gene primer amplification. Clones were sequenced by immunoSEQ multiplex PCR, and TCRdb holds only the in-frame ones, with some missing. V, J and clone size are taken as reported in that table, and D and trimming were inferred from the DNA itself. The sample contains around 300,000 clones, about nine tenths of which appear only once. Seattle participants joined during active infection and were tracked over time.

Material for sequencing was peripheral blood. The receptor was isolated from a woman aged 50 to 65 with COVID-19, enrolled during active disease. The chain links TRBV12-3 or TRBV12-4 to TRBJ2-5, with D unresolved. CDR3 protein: CASSSAVGETQYF. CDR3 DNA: TGTGCCAGCAGTTCTGCAGTTGGAGAGACCCAGTACTTC.